The T cell receptor (beta chain) under discussion was sequenced for a study of blood T cell repertoires in COVID-19. Study-level background: Researchers got acute and convalescent COVID-19 samples from the United States, Italy and Spain. PBMCs, B-cell-depleted T cells, or T cells were the source of the cDNA or gDNA that made up the material.

Enrolled during active infection, Seattle patients were then followed longitudinally. Original handling: Amplification with reference gene primers provided the estimates of nucleated cell counts. Using immunoSEQ multiplex PCR, the repertoire was profiled, and TCRdb retains in-frame clones only, with some absent. V, J and clone size are taken as reported in that table, and D and trimming were inferred from the DNA itself. Among over 150,000 clones listed, approximately 80% were seen once. Trimming took off 4 bases at V and 0 bases at J, with 9 bases between the two ends. CDR1 and CDR2 (germline): LGHDT, YNNKEL (reference sequence). This CDR3 spans 15 amino acids.

Specimen: peripheral blood. The origin of this receptor is a woman between 40 and 50 years old with COVID-19, enrolled during active disease. This chain joins TRBV3-1 (or the pseudogene TRBV3-2) and TRBJ2-2, with no clear D. The CDR3 coding sequence is TGTGCCAGCAGCCCTTACAGTTCGAACACCGGGGAGCTGTTTTTT. Protein sequence: CASSPYSSNTGELFF.